A selection of T cell receptor beta chains follows, all from one sample in a study of blood T cell repertoires in COVID-19. Only in-frame clones appear in the TCRdb table, and some are missing; sequencing was by immunoSEQ multiplex PCR. The data show roughly 86,000 clones, with about 82% seen just once and almost 3.5% held by the top ten. Sequencing used peripheral blood. The receptors come from a man in his fifties with acute or convalescent COVID-19. Both conserved end residues are trimmed from each CDR3. D genes are given only for firm matches.

TRBV10-3,TRBJ2-3,NA,AISTTVADTQY
TRBV27,TRBJ1-6,NA,ATAPRFLQVYNSPLH
TRBV7-6,TRBJ1-1,NA,ASSPQGAGNTEAF
TRBV5-8,TRBJ1-5,NA,ASSLASLFSIQPQH
TRBV6-5,TRBJ1-2,NA,ASSYSHGNYGYT
TRBV10-2,TRBJ2-1,NA,ASSESTSRSSYNEQF
TRBV6-5,TRBJ1-5,TRBD1,ASGDRGDQPQH
TRBV9,TRBJ2-7,NA,ASSPAGVSYEQY
TRBV4-2,TRBJ1-1,NA,ASSHPRETEAF
TRBV9,TRBJ1-4,TRBD1,ASSDSTGQANEKLF
TRBV6-5,TRBJ2-7,TRBD2,ASRETSGFSYEQY
TRBV10-3,TRBJ1-2,NA,ATQAGGGSGYT
TRBV7-9,TRBJ2-1,NA,ASSSISGSSYNEQF
TRBV7-3,TRBJ2-2,NA,ASSFDYTGELF
TRBV7-9,TRBJ1-2,TRBD1,ASSPNTGTGSYGYT
TRBV7-8,TRBJ2-7,NA,ASSLAEGTLIPYEQY
TRBV30,TRBJ2-2,TRBD2,AWSRGGGTGELF
TRBV30,TRBJ2-7,NA,AWSSTVQY
TRBV30,TRBJ2-3,NA,AWAGAREGTDTQY
TRBV10-1,TRBJ1-2,NA,ASSEGPTGGYT
TRBV28,TRBJ1-2,TRBD1,ASSPQDREAGYT
TRBV7-7,TRBJ2-5,TRBD2,ASSFEAGVSGETQY
TRBV6-2/TRBV6-3,TRBJ1-1,NA,ASSYEGGGRTEAF
TRBV6-4,TRBJ2-1,NA,ASSLTSNSEQF
TRBV29-1,TRBJ1-2,NA,SAQEGALYGYT
TRBV9,TRBJ1-1,TRBD1,ASSARTGPNTEAF
TRBV10-3,TRBJ1-1,TRBD1,AISPTGGTEAF
TRBV7-2,TRBJ2-3,TRBD1,ASSPTGVSTDTQY
TRBV11-3,TRBJ2-2,NA,ASSFGLTPNTGELF
TRBV6-1,TRBJ1-5,NA,ASSEARGNRNQPQH
TRBV7-2,TRBJ2-3,NA,ASSPRQGRADTQY
TRBV10-3,TRBJ1-5,NA,AAQRAGDNQPQH
TRBV10-1,TRBJ2-1,TRBD2,ASSETLAANEQF
TRBV6-5,TRBJ1-2,TRBD1,ASRTDRDLYT
TRBV6-2/TRBV6-3,TRBJ1-2,TRBD1,ASSYPQGANYGYT
TRBV5-1,TRBJ2-5,TRBD1,ASSDPGTGLQETQY
TRBV18,TRBJ1-1,NA,ASSSGTSRNGAF
TRBV2,TRBJ1-2,NA,ASSGYRVTNYGYT
TRBV10-3,TRBJ2-3,NA,AISDPMREPPDTQY
TRBV18,TRBJ2-7,TRBD1,ASSPGTGNEQY